The T cell receptor beta chain under discussion was sequenced for a study of cytomegalovirus exposure and HLA in healthy donors. Use of 60 Vbeta and 13 Jbeta primers characterized the PCR. Using immunoSEQ multiplex PCR, the repertoire was profiled, and TCRdb retains in-frame clones only, with some absent. The sample lists roughly 150,000 clones; around 75% were seen once. Germline V gives CDR1 MNHEY, CDR2 SMNVEV (reference sequence). The CDR3 consists of 15 residues. V was pared by 7 bases and J by 2 bases, with 9 bases of the junction left unmatched. Specimen: PBMCs. This clonotype originated in a man in his late teens or twenties in good health and CMV-seropositive. The rearrangement links TRBV27 to TRBJ1-1; 8 bases fit TRBD1. The CDR3 DNA follows: TGTGCCAGCACCAAAGGACAGGGTTTAAACACTGAAGCTTTCTTT. It yields the protein CASTKGQGLNTEAFF.